This record concerns one TCR beta chain sequence. V was pared by 2 bases and J by 4 bases, with 9 bases between. The CDR3 totals 14 residues. Germline assignment: CDR1 LGHNA and CDR2 YNFKEQ. The data were obtained in a study of blood T cell repertoires in COVID-19. This table comes from immunoSEQ multiplex PCR, and its TCRdb copy is limited to in-frame clones, with some not included. The sample holds approximately 170,000 clones, more than 70% seen once. This clonotype was sampled from a woman of 80 years or more with active or convalescent COVID-19. The chain joins TRBV4-2 to TRBJ1-3; no reliable D call. The specimen was peripheral blood. The CDR3 bases are TGTGCCAGCAGCCAACCTACAGCCGGAAACACCATATATTTT. This sequence encodes CASSQPTAGNTIYF.